Below, 15 T cell receptor beta chains from the same sample are listed, as sequenced in a study of blood T cells in healthy people across ages. The second PCR ran about 6 to 12 cycles with a sample-barcoded 5' primer and J-beta primers. TCRdb recomputed calls from the 5' RACE reads with MiXCR, one row per CDR3 protein. This table holds over 1,200,000 distinct CDR3 sequences, 55% to 75% found once. Specimen: blood. The source of these receptors is a man aged 18 to 29 in good health.

In its sample, this clonotype was seen once. The CDR3 is CASSLSAGMHYGYTF. Written as DNA, the CDR3 is TGTGCCAGCAGTTTATCGGCGGGGATGCACTATGGCTACACCTTC. V usage is TRBV27 and J usage is TRBJ1-2; D is ambiguous. The CDR3 is made up of 15 amino acids. Deletions cut 0 bases from V and 3 bases from J, with 11 bases between. In germline, CDR1 is MNHEY, CDR2 SMNVEV (reference sequence).

The chain recombines TRBV5-1 with TRBJ2-1; D possibly matches TRBD1 or TRBD2 (5 bases each). CDR3 length: 15 amino acids. The germline CDR1 and CDR2 sequences are SGHRS and YFSETQ. Trimming pared 0 bases from V and 6 bases from J, leaving 13 bases between. The CDR3 bases are TGCGCCAGCAGCTTGGTATGGGGGAGAGTCAATGAGCAGTTCTTC. Translated, it gives CASSLVWGRVNEQFF.

V usage is TRBV7-9 and J usage is TRBJ2-7; 7 bases match TRBD1. Trimming cost V 5 bases and J 1 base; bases outside gene matches: 8. The CDR3 is 15 amino acids. From germline, CDR1 is SEHNR and CDR2 FQNEAQ (reference sequence). As DNA, the CDR3 is TGTGCCAGCAGCGACGGACAGGATAGTTCCTACGAGCAGTACTTC. Residues: CASSDGQDSSYEQYF.

This clonotype has a single count. The rearrangement joins TRBV27 to TRBJ2-3; 11 nucleotides agree with TRBD1. CDR1 MNHEY and CDR2 SMNVEV come from the germline V gene (reference sequence). The CDR3 contains 15 residues. Trimming cost V 4 bases and J 4 bases; bases outside gene matches: 4. The chain's CDR3 is CASSWGQGVADTQYF. The CDR3 nucleotides are TGTGCCAGCAGTTGGGGACAGGGGGTCGCAGATACGCAGTATTTT.

The DNA of the CDR3 is TGTGCCAGCAGCCCATTCGAAGGGCGCACAGATACGCAGTATTTT. Encoded protein: CASSPFEGRTDTQYF. The rearrangement uses TRBV13 and TRBJ2-3; D is ambiguous. The germline V gene has CDR1 PRHDT and CDR2 FYEKMQ (reference sequence). CDR3 length: 15 amino acids. V shed 5 bases and J shed 1 base, with 13 bases lying between them.

The gene calls are TRBV25-1 and TRBJ2-2; 7 nucleotides agree with TRBD2. The germline V gene has CDR1 MGHDK and CDR2 SYGVNS. J was trimmed by 5 bases and V by 4 bases; bases with no gene match: 7. The CDR3 sequence is 15 residues long. The CDR3 DNA is TGTGCCAGCAGTGGGCCGAGGGGAGGGACCGGGGAGCTGTTTTTT. As protein: CASSGPRGGTGELFF.

This chain joins TRBV25-1 and TRBJ2-7, with D perhaps matching TRBD1 (6 bases). The CDR3 consists of 16 residues. Germline V gene sequence: CDR1 MGHDK, CDR2 SYGVNS. Trimming removed 4 bases from V and 0 bases from J, with 16 bases in between. CDR3 residues: CASSGGSGTLSYEQYF. CDR3 nucleotide sequence: TGTGCCAGCAGTGGGGGCTCCGGGACACTCTCCTACGAGCAGTACTTC.

This clonotype was observed once. This chain links TRBV7-2 with TRBJ2-3; TRBD2 might be the D (5 bases). CDR3 length: 15 residues. The germline V gene encodes CDR1 SGHTA and CDR2 FQGNSA. V dropped 6 bases and J dropped 3 bases, with 16 bases sitting between them. The CDR3: CASSLAGHTTDTQYF. DNA of the CDR3: TGTGCCAGCAGTCTCGCGGGCCACACGACAGATACGCAGTATTTT.

The chain employs TRBV20-1 and TRBJ2-3; 11 bases are a match to TRBD2. The germline gives CDR1 DFQATT, CDR2 SNEGSKA (reference sequence). The ends lost 3 bases at V and 2 bases at J; junction bases unmatched: 7. This CDR3 contains 16 residues. The CDR3 loop is CSASSGRGGPTDTQYF. CDR3 coding DNA: TGCAGTGCTAGTAGCGGGAGGGGGGGCCCCACAGATACGCAGTATTTT.

Comments on this clonotype: It is unclear where the CDR3 begins or ends on the DNA, so no DNA is shown, and the CDR3 is as TCRdb lists it. The rearrangement uses TRBV6-1 and TRBJ2-5; the table names TRBD2, a call not compared with the DNA. 16 amino acids form the CDR3, both terminal residues included. Germline V gene data show CDR1 as MNHNS and CDR2 as SASEGT. The CDR3 region is CASSEDWASGSYERYF.

This clonotype came up many times. The chain uses TRBV29-1 and TRBJ1-2; possibly TRBD1 for D (5 bases). The CDR3 extends over 11 amino acids. The V gene lost 4 bases and the J gene lost 4 bases, with 7 bases spanning the gap. From germline, CDR1 is SQVTM and CDR2 ANQGSEA. The CDR3, as DNA: TGCAGCGTTGCTGGGGGCTATGGCTACACCTTC. Encoded protein: CSVAGGYGYTF.

The V and J genes are TRBV4-1 and TRBJ2-1; D gene unclear. Trimming pared 5 bases from V and 8 bases from J, leaving 16 bases between. The CDR3 is made up of 14 amino acids. From germline, CDR1 is MGHRA and CDR2 YSYEKL. The CDR3 DNA reads TGCGCCAGCAGCGCAAACATGGTAGACCATGAGCAGTTCTTC. Protein: CASSANMVDHEQFF.

This chain joins TRBV4-1 and TRBJ2-7; possibly TRBD1 for D (5 bases). Trimming shortened V by 0 bases and J by 2 bases, and 8 bases separated the two germline ends. From germline, CDR1 is MGHRA and CDR2 YSYEKL. The CDR3 is made up of 14 amino acids. CDR3 loop: CASSQEVRAYEQYF. CDR3 DNA: TGCGCCAGCAGCCAAGAGGTCAGGGCCTACGAGCAGTACTTC.

The V and J genes are TRBV4-1 and TRBJ2-7, with 7 bases fitting TRBD1. V lost 2 bases, J lost 3 bases, and 7 bases stayed unmatched. The CDR3 length is 15 residues. Germline V CDR1 and CDR2: MGHRA, YSYEKL. CDR3 protein: CASSQTGTAYYEQYF. The CDR3 DNA sequence: TGCGCCAGCAGCCAAACGGGGACAGCTTACTACGAGCAGTACTTC.

This clonotype was counted between two and nine times. The rearrangement joins TRBV15 to TRBJ2-3; no definite D call. Trimming shortened V by 5 bases and J by 0 bases, and 9 bases separated the two germline ends. Germline V gives CDR1 LNHNV, CDR2 YYDKDF (reference sequence). This CDR3 region has 14 residues. DNA for the CDR3: TGTGCCACCAGCTCGTATTCTAGCACAGATACGCAGTATTTT. It translates to CATSSYSSTDTQYF.